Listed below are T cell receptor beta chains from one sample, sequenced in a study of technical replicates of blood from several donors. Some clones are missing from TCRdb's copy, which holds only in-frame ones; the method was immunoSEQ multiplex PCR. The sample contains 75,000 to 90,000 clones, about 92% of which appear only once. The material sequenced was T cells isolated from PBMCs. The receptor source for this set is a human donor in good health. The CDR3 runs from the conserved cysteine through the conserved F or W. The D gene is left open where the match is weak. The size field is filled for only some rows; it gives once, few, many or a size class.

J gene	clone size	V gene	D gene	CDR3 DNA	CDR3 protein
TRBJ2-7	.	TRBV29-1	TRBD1	TGCAGCGTTCCCGGGACAGGGTTATACGAGCAGTACTTC	CSVPGTGLYEQYF
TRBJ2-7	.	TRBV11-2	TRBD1	TGTGCCAGCAGCCGAAGGGACAGCTCCTACGAGCAGTACTTC	CASSRRDSSYEQYF
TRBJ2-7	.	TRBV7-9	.	TGTGCCAGCAGCCGTACTTACGAGCAGTACTTC	CASSRTYEQYF
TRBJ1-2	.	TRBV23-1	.	TGCGCCAGCAGTCAAAGCCCGGGATTTAACTATGGCTACACCTTC	CASSQSPGFNYGYTF
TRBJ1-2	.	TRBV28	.	TGTGCCAGCAGTTATGGGACACATTATGGCTACACCTTC	CASSYGTHYGYTF
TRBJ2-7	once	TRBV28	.	TGTGCCAGCAGTTTATCCGCAGGGTATGGGCACTACGAGCAGTACTTC	CASSLSAGYGHYEQYF
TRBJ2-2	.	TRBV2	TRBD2	TGTGCCACCTTAATCCTGGGCAGGGAGGGCACCGGGGAGCTGTTTTTT	CATLILGREGTGELFF
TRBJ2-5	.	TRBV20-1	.	TGCAGTGCTAGGCAGGAGACCCAGTACTTC	CSARQETQYF
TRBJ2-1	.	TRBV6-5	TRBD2	TGTGCCAGCAGTTACTCGAAAGCGGGAGGCAAGGATGAGCAGTTCTTC	CASSYSKAGGKDEQFF
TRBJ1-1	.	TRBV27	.	TGTGCCAGCACGACAGGTGGGGGGGCGAACACTGAAGCTTTCTTT	CASTTGGGANTEAFF
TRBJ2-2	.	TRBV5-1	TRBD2	TGCGCCAGCAGCTTGGGGGCAGCGGGAGGTCTCGCGAACACCGGGGAGCTGTTTTTT	CASSLGAAGGLANTGELFF
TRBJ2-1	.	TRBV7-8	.	TGTGCCAGCAGCTTAGGCGGGGATTCATATTACAATGAGCAGTTCTTC	CASSLGGDSYYNEQFF
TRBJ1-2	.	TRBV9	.	TGTGCCAGCAGCGTAGAGACTAGGGCAGGCGGATATGGCTACACCTTC	CASSVETRAGGYGYTF
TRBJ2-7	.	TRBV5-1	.	TGCGCCAGCAGCTTGGAAGGCGGGTCGGACGAGCAGTACTTC	CASSLEGGSDEQYF
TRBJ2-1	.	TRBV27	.	TGTGCCAGCAGTCCGGAAGCGGTACACAATGAGCAGTTCTTC	CASSPEAVHNEQFF
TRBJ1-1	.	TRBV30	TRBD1	TGTGCCTGGAGTGAGGGGGCCAATGAAGCTTTCTTT	CAWSEGANEAFF
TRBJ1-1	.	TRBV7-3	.	TGTGCCAGCAGCTTAATATCAGACACTGAAGCTTTCTTT	CASSLISDTEAFF
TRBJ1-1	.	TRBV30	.	TGTGCCTGGAGTAAACAGGGCTATACTGAAGCTTTCTTT	CAWSKQGYTEAFF
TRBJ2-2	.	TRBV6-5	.	TGTGCCACTCACAGGTCAAAGTGGACCGGGGAGCTGTTTTTT	CATHRSKWTGELFF
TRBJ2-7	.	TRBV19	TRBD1	TGTGCCAGTAGCAGGGACAGAACGACCGAGCAGTACTTC	CASSRDRTTEQYF